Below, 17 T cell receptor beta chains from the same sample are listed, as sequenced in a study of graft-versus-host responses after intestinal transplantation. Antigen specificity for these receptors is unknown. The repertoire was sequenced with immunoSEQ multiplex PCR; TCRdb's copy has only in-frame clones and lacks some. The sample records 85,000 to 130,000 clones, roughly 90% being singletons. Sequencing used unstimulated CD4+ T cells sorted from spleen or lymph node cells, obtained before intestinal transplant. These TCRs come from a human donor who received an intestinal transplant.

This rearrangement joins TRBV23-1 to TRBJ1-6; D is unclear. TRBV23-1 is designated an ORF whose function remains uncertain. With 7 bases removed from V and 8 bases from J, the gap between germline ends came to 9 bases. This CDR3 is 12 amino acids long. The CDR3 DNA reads TGCGCCAGCACATATGCCCATTCACCCCTCCACTTT. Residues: CASTYAHSPLHF.

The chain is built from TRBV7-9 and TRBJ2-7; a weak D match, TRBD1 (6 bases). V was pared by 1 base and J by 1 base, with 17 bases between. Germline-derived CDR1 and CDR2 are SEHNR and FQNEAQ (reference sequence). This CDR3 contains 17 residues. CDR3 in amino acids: CASSLVLRTGQSYEQYF. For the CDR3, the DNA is TGTGCCAGCAGCTTAGTACTTAGAACAGGGCAATCCTACGAGCAGTACTTC.

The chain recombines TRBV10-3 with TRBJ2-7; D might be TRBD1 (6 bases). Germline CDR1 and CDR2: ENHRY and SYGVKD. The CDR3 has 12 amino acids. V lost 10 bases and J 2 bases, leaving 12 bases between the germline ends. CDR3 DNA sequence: TGTGCCACGGGCGACAGGACCTACGAGCAGTACTTC. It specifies CATGDRTYEQYF.

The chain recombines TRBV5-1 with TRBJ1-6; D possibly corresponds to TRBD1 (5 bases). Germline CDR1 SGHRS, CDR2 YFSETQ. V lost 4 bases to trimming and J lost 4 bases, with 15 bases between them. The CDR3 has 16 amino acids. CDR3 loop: CASSDPRQGYNSPLHF. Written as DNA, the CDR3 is TGCGCCAGCAGCGACCCTCGGCAGGGTTATAATTCACCCCTCCACTTT.

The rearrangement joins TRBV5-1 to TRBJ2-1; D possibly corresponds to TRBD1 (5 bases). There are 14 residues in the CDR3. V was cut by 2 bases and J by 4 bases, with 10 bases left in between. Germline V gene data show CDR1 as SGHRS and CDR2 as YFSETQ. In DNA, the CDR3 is TGCGCCAGCAGCTTCGACAGTCCTTACAATGAGCAGTTCTTC. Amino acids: CASSFDSPYNEQFF.

The CDR3 DNA reads TGTGCCAGCAGCTTCGGCGGGGGAGGAACAGATACGCAGTATTTT. This sequence encodes CASSFGGGGTDTQYF. V gene TRBV7-3 combines with J gene TRBJ2-3, with 7 bases that match TRBD2. The CDR3 totals 15 residues. Germline values: CDR1 SGHTA, CDR2 FQGTGA. J was trimmed by 3 bases and V by 3 bases; bases with no gene match: 6.

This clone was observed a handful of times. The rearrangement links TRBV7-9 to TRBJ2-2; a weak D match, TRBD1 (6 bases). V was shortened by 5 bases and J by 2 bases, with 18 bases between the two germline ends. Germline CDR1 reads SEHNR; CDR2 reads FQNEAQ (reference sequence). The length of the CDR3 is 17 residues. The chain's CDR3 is CASSRGTTGYNTGELFF. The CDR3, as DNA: TGTGCCAGCAGCCGGGGCACGACAGGCTACAACACCGGGGAGCTGTTTTTT.

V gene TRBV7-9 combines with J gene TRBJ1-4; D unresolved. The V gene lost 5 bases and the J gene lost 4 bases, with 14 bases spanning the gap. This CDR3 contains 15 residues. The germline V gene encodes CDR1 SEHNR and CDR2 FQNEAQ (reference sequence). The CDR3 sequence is CASSPLVKGNEKLFF. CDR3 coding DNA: TGTGCCAGCAGCCCTCTGGTGAAGGGTAATGAAAAACTGTTTTTT.

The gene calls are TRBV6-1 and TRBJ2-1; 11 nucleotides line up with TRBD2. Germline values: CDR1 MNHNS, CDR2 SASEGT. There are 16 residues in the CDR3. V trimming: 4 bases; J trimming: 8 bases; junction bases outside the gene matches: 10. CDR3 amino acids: CASSGWGLAGGHEQFF. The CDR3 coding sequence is TGTGCCAGCAGTGGGTGGGGGCTAGCGGGAGGCCATGAGCAGTTCTTC.

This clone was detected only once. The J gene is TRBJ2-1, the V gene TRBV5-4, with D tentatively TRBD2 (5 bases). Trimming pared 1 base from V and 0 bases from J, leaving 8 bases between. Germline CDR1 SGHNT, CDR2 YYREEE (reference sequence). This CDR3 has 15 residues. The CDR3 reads CASSLTGYSYNEQFF. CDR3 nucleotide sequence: TGTGCCAGCAGCTTGACGGGGTACTCCTACAATGAGCAGTTCTTC.

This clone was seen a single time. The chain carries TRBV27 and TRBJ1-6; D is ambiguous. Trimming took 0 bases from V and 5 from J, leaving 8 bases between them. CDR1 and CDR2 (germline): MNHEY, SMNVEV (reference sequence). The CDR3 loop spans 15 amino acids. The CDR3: CASSLSLGNNSPLHF. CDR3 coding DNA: TGTGCCAGCAGTTTATCACTGGGGAATAATTCACCCCTCCACTTT.

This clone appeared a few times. DNA of the CDR3: TGTGCCAGCAGGAGGGGGACAGGAGGGTTCAATCAGCCCCAGCATTTT. As protein: CASRRGTGGFNQPQHF. The chain has TRBV28 and TRBJ1-5; 8 bases align to TRBD1. Germline V lookup: CDR1 MDHEN, CDR2 SYDVKM. The CDR3 totals 16 residues. Trimming removed 6 bases from V and 3 bases from J; junction bases left unmatched: 10.

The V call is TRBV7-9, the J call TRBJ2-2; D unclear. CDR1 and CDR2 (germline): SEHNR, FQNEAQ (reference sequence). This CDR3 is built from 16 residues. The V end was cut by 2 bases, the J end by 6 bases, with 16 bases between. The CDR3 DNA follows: TGTGCCAGCAGCTTATATCTTGGTGTGGTGGCCGGGGAGCTGTTTTTT. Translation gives CASSLYLGVVAGELFF.

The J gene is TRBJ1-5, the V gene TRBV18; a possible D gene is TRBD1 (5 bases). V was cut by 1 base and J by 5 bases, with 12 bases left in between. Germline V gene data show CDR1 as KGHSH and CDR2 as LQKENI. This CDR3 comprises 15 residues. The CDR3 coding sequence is TGTGCCAGCTCACCACTCGCAGGGAGCGATCAGCCCCAGCATTTT. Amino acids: CASSPLAGSDQPQHF.

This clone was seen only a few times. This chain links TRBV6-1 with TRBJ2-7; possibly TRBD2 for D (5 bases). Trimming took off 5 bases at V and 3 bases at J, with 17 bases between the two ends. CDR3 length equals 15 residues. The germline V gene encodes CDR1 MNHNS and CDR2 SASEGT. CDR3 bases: TGTGCCAGCAGTCCCCGGGATCCGCTGGACTACGAGCAGTACTTC. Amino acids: CASSPRDPLDYEQYF.

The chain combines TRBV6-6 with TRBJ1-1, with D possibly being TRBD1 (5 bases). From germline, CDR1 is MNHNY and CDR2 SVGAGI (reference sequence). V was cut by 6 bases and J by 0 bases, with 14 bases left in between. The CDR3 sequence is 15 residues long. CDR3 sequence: CASSRSWGLNTEAFF. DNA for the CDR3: TGTGCCAGCAGCAGGAGCTGGGGCCTGAACACTGAAGCTTTCTTT.

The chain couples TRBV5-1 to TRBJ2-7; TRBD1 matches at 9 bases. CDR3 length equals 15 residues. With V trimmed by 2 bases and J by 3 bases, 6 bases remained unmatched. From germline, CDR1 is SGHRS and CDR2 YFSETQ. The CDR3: CASSLGQGRYYEQYF. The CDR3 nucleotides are TGCGCCAGCAGCTTAGGACAGGGGAGGTACTACGAGCAGTACTTC.